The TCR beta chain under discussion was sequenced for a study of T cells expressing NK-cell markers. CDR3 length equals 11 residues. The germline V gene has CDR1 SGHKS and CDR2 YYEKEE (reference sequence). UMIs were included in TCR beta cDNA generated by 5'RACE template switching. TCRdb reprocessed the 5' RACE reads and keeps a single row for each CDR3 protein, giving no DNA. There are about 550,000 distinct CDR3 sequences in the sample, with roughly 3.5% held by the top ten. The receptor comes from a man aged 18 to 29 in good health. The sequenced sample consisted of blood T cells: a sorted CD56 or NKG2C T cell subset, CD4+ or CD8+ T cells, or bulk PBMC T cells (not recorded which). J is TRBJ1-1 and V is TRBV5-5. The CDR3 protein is CASSLAQWAFF. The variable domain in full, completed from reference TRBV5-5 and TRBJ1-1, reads DAGVTQSPTHLIKTRGQQVTLRCSPISGHKSVSWYQQVLGQGPQFIFQYYEKEERGRGNFPDRFSARQFPNYSSELNVNALLLGDSALYLCASSLAQWAFFGQGTRLTVV.